Described below is a single TCR beta chain sequence and its context. This sample was included in a study of CD8+ T cells in alopecia areata. Sequencing relied on a cDNA template that was reverse transcribed from extracted RNA. Libraries were prepared by immunoSEQ multiplex PCR; TCRdb keeps only in-frame clonotypes and omits some of them. The table lists around 140,000 clones, about 47% of them singletons. This CDR3 is 13 amino acids long. V lost 0 bases to trimming and J lost 5 bases, with 11 bases between them. Per germline, CDR1 GTSNPN and CDR2 SVGIG (reference sequence). The clonotype was recovered from a human donor with alopecia areata. This chain connects TRBV30 to TRBJ2-7; D gene ambiguous. The input for sequencing was CD4+ T cells sorted from blood, taken at week 0. DNA of the CDR3: TGTGCCTGGAGTGTACGGCACAGTAACGAGCAGTACTTC. Encoded protein: CAWSVRHSNEQYF.